Below, one T cell receptor beta chain is given with its context. The V gene lost 0 bases and the J gene lost 5 bases, with 13 bases spanning the gap. Germline CDR1 SGHDN, CDR2 FVKESK. The CDR3 has 15 amino acids. The data belong to a study of cytomegalovirus exposure and HLA in healthy donors. Primers included in the PCR were 60 Vbeta and 13 Jbeta primers. Produced via immunoSEQ multiplex PCR; TCRdb's table is partial and in-frame only. The data contain under 120,000 clones, 65% to 80% of them seen just once; the ten biggest clones take up 3% to 3.5%. The rearrangement links TRBV14 to TRBJ2-5, with TRBD2 as a possible D gene (5 bases). The receptor's source is a woman aged 40 to 50 in good health and CMV-seronegative. Specimen: PBMCs. Here the CDR3 DNA reads TGTGCCAGCAGCCAAGATCCTGGCACGGGGGAGACCCAGTACTTC. This codes for CASSQDPGTGETQYF.